This TCR beta chain was recovered during a study of T-cell reconstitution after alpha-beta-depleted transplantation in children. Ten or more counts support this clonotype. No antigen is known for it. For TCRbeta, the library was prepared with unique molecular identifiers. TCRdb reprocessed the PCR reads via MiXCR and lists one record per CDR3 protein. The sample lists about 300,000 distinct CDR3 sequences, roughly a tenth occurring once. CDR3 length: 14 amino acids. V was pared by 3 bases and J by 8 bases, with 7 bases of the junction left unmatched. Germline V gene sequence: CDR1 SGDLS, CDR2 YYNGEE. Study observations and caveats: Newly made T cells mostly supplied T-cell counts and diversity one year after transplant. Surviving recipient T cells and thymic progenitors accounted for the high day-60 TCRbeta diversity observed in some patients. Several hundred expanded graft clones reportedly supplied alpha-beta T cells about two months after transplant.

The J gene is TRBJ1-2, the V gene TRBV9, with 10 bases aligning to TRBD1. The clonotype comes from a boy less than two years old with acute myeloid leukemia, due to receive a stem cell transplant. Sequencing was performed on PBMCs, taken before TCRalphabeta/CD19-depleted stem cell transplant. CDR3 region: CASSGPRTGGGYTF. CDR3 DNA sequence: TGTGCCAGCAGCGGCCCCAGGACAGGGGGAGGCTACACCTTC.